This is a list of T cell receptor beta chains from one sample in a study of blood T cells in healthy people across ages. In TCRdb, the 5' RACE reads were re-called with MiXCR into one record per CDR3 protein. The table has about 930,000 distinct CDR3 sequences, just under 30% seen once; the top ten hold around 9.6%. These data were likewise used in another study, on T cells of mothers and their children.

The sample comprised blood. These receptors came from a middle-aged woman in good health. Each CDR3 is given with its conserved first and last residue. Each record gives: J gene, D gene, V gene, clone size, CDR3 DNA, CDR3 protein. A D gene is named only where the DNA matches it firmly. Not all rows give a size; the values are once, few, many and, for expanded clones, a class.

>TRBJ2-7|TRBD2|TRBV5-6|many
TGTGCCAGCAGCCAGAGCGGGAGTTGGGCACTCTCCTACGAGCAGTACTTC
CASSQSGSWALSYEQYF
>TRBJ1-1|-|TRBV6-4|-
TGTGCCAGCAGTGTGGAGAGGAACACTGAAGCTTTCTTT
CASSVERNTEAFF
>TRBJ1-2|-|TRBV5-1|once
TGCGCCAGCAGGCAAGACGGGATTAACTATGGCTACACCTTC
CASRQDGINYGYTF
>TRBJ1-3|TRBD1|TRBV7-9|-
TGTGCCAGCAGCGTGGAGGGACAGGCTGACACCATATATTTT
CASSVEGQADTIYF
>TRBJ2-1|TRBD2|TRBV20-1|-
TGCAGTGCCACCCCCGGGGGGGATAGTGTCTACGAGCAGTTCTTC
CSATPGGDSVYEQFF
>TRBJ2-5|-|TRBV7-3|few
TGTGCCAGCAGCTTATACCGCGGCCCACAAGAGACCCAGTACTTC
CASSLYRGPQETQYF
>TRBJ1-1|-|TRBV12-3/TRBV12-4|-
TGTGCCAGCAGCCTTAGCCGGACAGTCATGAACACTGAAGCTTTCTTT
CASSLSRTVMNTEAFF
>TRBJ1-2|-|TRBV29-1|many
TGCAGCGTCCGACAGTATGGCTACACCTTC
CSVRQYGYTF
>TRBJ2-7|TRBD1|TRBV15|-
TGTGCCACCGGGGACAGGGTAAGGAATGAGCAGTACTTC
CATGDRVRNEQYF
>TRBJ1-1|-|TRBV7-2|-
TGTGTCAGCAGCTTGGACGGTAACACTGAAGCTTTCTTT
CVSSLDGNTEAFF
>TRBJ2-5|-|TRBV5-1|few
TGCGCCAGCAGCTTGGACAGGGCGAAAGAGACCCAGTACTTC
CASSLDRAKETQYF
>TRBJ2-1|TRBD2|TRBV20-1|many
TGCAGTGCTAGAGATAGGGAGACTAGCGGTTACAATGAGCAGTTCTTC
CSARDRETSGYNEQFF
>TRBJ2-1|TRBD2|TRBV7-6|few
TGTGCCAGCAGCCCCCTAGCGGGGAATGAGCAGTTCTTC
CASSPLAGNEQFF
>TRBJ1-6|TRBD1|TRBV20-1|-
TGCAGTGCTAAAACAGGGGGGGGCTGGCTTTCACCCCTCCACTTT
CSAKTGGGWLSPLHF
>TRBJ1-6|-|TRBV20-1|-
TGCAGTGCTAGTAGCCAGGCGTATAATTCACCCCTCCACTTT
CSASSQAYNSPLHF
>TRBJ2-7|-|TRBV5-1|many
TGCGCCAGCAGCGGCTTCGGGGGGCCCTACGAGCAGTACTTC
CASSGFGGPYEQYF
>TRBJ2-1|TRBD2|TRBV28|few
TGTGCCAGCAGCTCCTGGACTAGCGGGGGGCGGGGGCATTCTGAGCAGTTCTTC
CASSSWTSGGRGHSEQFF
>TRBJ2-5|-|TRBV4-3|-
TGCGCCAGCAGCCAAGAGGGGGTGCATGAGCAGTACTTC
CASSQEGVHEQYF
>TRBJ1-1|-|TRBV12-3/TRBV12-4|few
TGTGCCAGCAGCCCCAGGCGGGAGAACACTGAAGCTTTCTTT
CASSPRRENTEAFF
>TRBJ1-2|-|TRBV4-1|-
TGCGCCAGCAGCCAAGTGGGGTGGTCCTTTAGGGTTAACTATGGCTACACCTTC
CASSQVGWSFRVNYGYTF
>TRBJ2-7|TRBD2|TRBV4-1|-
TGCGCCAGCAGCCCCGGGACTAGCGGACCACCCGTCTCCTACGAGCAGTACTTC
CASSPGTSGPPVSYEQYF
>TRBJ2-2|TRBD2|TRBV7-2|-
TGTGCCAGCAGCTTCCCTAGCGGGGATGTCACCGGGGAGCTGTTTTTT
CASSFPSGDVTGELFF
>TRBJ2-5|TRBD1|TRBV5-8|-
TGTGCCAGCAGCCTGGACAGGGGGCACCCCCGATCGCCAAAAGAGACCCAGTACTTC
CASSLDRGHPRSPKETQYF
>TRBJ2-3|TRBD1|TRBV5-1|many
TGTGCCAGCAGCGAGGGACAGAGCACAGATACGCAGTATTTT
CASSEGQSTDTQYF
>TRBJ2-7|-|TRBV6-6|-
TGTGCCAGCAGTTACTCGAAATTTCAACCCACAGATTACGAGCAGTACTTC
CASSYSKFQPTDYEQYF
>TRBJ1-4|-|TRBV28|few
TGTGCCAGCAGTTTCGGTTTAACTAATGAAAAACTGTTTTTT
CASSFGLTNEKLFF
>TRBJ2-1|-|TRBV28|-
TGTGCCAGCAGCAGGACTACCTCGATGGGGTACAATGAGCAGTTCTTC
CASSRTTSMGYNEQFF
>TRBJ1-2|-|TRBV27|many
TGTGCCAGCAGTTCAGGGTCAGGCAAACTCTATGGCTACACCTTC
CASSSGSGKLYGYTF
>TRBJ1-1|-|TRBV6-5|-
TGTGCCAGCAGTCCCAGGGGCAAGACTGAAGCTTTCTTT
CASSPRGKTEAFF
>TRBJ1-1|-|TRBV29-1|few
TGCAGCGGAAGTCTGAACACTGAAGCTTTCTTT
CSGSLNTEAFF
>TRBJ2-7|TRBD1|TRBV28|many
TGTGCCAGCACCCAGGACAGGGCGCGAGAGCAGTACTTC
CASTQDRAREQYF
>TRBJ2-5|TRBD1|TRBV12-3/TRBV12-4|-
TGTGCCAGCAGTTTTGCGACAGGGGGTGGATCGGAGACCCAGTACTTC
CASSFATGGGSETQYF
>TRBJ2-6|-|TRBV7-3|-
TGTGCCAGCAGCCCCGGACAGTCCAACGTCCTGACTTTC
CASSPGQSNVLTF
>TRBJ2-1|TRBD2|TRBV4-2|-
TGTGCCAGCAGCCAAGATCTTTGGCTAGCGGGGGAGAAGTTGTACAATGAGCAGTTCTTC
CASSQDLWLAGEKLYNEQFF
>TRBJ1-1|TRBD1|TRBV5-5|once
TGTGCCAGCAGCTTGGATTACAACAGGGGGATGAACACTGAAGCTTTCTTT
CASSLDYNRGMNTEAFF
>TRBJ1-2|-|TRBV2|-
TGTGCCAGCAGTGAAGCCGGGTCGCCTTCCGTAGAAGGCTACACCTTC
CASSEAGSPSVEGYTF
>TRBJ1-4|-|TRBV28|-
TGTGCCACGAGGGCAGAGGGTAATGAAAAACTGTTTTTT
CATRAEGNEKLFF